The subject of this entry is one TCR beta chain. This entry is derived from a study of blood T cell repertoires in COVID-19. Germline loops: CDR1 LNHDA, CDR2 SQIVND (reference sequence). This CDR3 comprises 18 residues. Trimming at V came to 3 bases and at J to 4 bases, leaving 10 bases not matched to a gene. TCRdb keeps only in-frame clones here, not all; method: immunoSEQ multiplex PCR. Here the sample spans about 170,000 clones, about 87% being singletons. The specimen sequenced was peripheral blood. V usage is TRBV19 and J usage is TRBJ2-1; 12 nucleotides agree with TRBD2. The receptor comes from a man aged 55 to 70 with COVID-19, enrolled during active disease. The CDR3, as DNA: TGTGCCAGTAGTATCACCGGACTAGCGGGATTTTCGTACAATGAGCAGTTCTTC. Amino acid sequence: CASSITGLAGFSYNEQFF.